Listed here are 14 T cell receptor beta chains from one sample, sequenced in a study of T cells in Graves' hyperthyroidism and ophthalmopathy. It was RNA transcripts that yielded the amplified TCR beta CDR3 regions. The HTBI set primed first-round TCR CDR3 RT-PCR. One entry per CDR3 protein, called by TCRdb with MiXCR from the multiplex PCR reads. This table holds 600,000 or so distinct CDR3 sequences, 13% to 15% found once. What was sequenced was blood. These receptors all stem from a woman between 45 and 60 years old with Graves' ophthalmopathy.

This clonotype was seen many times. The chain is built from TRBV2 and TRBJ2-3; D may be TRBD2 (5 bases). Trimming pared 4 bases from V and 2 bases from J, leaving 7 bases between. Germline CDR1 reads SNHLY; CDR2 reads FYNNEI. There are 13 residues in the CDR3. The chain's CDR3 is CASSVLATDTQYF. The CDR3 region has the DNA TGTGCCAGCAGTGTGCTAGCCACAGATACGCAGTATTTT.

V is TRBV5-4 and J is TRBJ2-1, with 8 positions matching TRBD2. Germline loops: CDR1 SGHNT, CDR2 YYREEE (reference sequence). The CDR3 is made up of 13 amino acids. Losses at the gene ends were 6 bases for V and 8 bases for J; bases not matched to a gene: 7. CDR3 DNA sequence: TGTGCCAGCACCTGGAGCGGGGGAGATGAGCAGTTCTTC. Translated: CASTWSGGDEQFF.

The chain is built from TRBV16 and TRBJ1-3; D not certain. V was shortened by 4 bases and J by 1 base, with 11 bases between the two germline ends. The CDR3 has 15 residues. CDR1 and CDR2 (germline): KGHSY, FQNENV. This CDR3 is CASSPDGLSGNTIYF. CDR3 DNA: TGTGCCAGCAGCCCCGACGGACTTTCTGGAAACACCATATATTTT.

Only a few counts were recorded for this clonotype. V usage is TRBV10-3 and J usage is TRBJ1-1, with 7 bases that match TRBD1. The V gene end was trimmed by 7 bases and the J gene end by 4 bases; junction bases not matched to a gene: 6. The CDR3 loop spans 13 amino acids. CDR1 ENHRY and CDR2 SYGVKD come from the germline V gene. CDR3 bases: TGTGCCATCAATCGGGACAGCCTCACTGAAGCTTTCTTT. This sequence encodes CAINRDSLTEAFF.

Ten or more counts support this clonotype. This sequence joins TRBV18 and TRBJ2-1; D remains ambiguous. This CDR3 spans 13 amino acids. Trimming removed 3 bases at V and 5 bases at J, with 8 bases between. The germline V gene encodes CDR1 KGHSH and CDR2 LQKENI. In DNA form, the CDR3 reads TGTGCCAGCTCACCTTTTTTTGACAATGAGCAGTTCTTC. It codes for CASSPFFDNEQFF. Drawing the rest from reference TRBV18 and TRBJ2-1, the complete variable domain is NAGVMQNPRHLVRRRGQEARLRCSPMKGHSHVYWYRQLPEEGLKFMVYLQKENIIDESGMPKERFSAEFPKEGPSILRIQQVVRGDSAAYFCASSPFFDNEQFFGPGTRLTVL.

The rearrangement links TRBV24-1 to TRBJ2-1, with TRBD1 identical over 7 bases. Germline assignment: CDR1 KGHDR and CDR2 SFDVKD. The V and J ends lost 4 bases and 3 bases, in that order; junction bases with no gene match: 8. The CDR3 loop spans 16 amino acids. The DNA of the CDR3 is TGTGCCACCAGTGAATCGACAGGGTTGCGCTACAATGAGCAGTTCTTC. Residues: CATSESTGLRYNEQFF.

The rearrangement uses TRBV14 and TRBJ1-2, with D possibly TRBD1 on 5 matching bases. This CDR3 contains 15 residues. Germline V lookup: CDR1 SGHDN, CDR2 FVKESK. Trimming removed 2 bases from V and 4 bases from J, with 14 bases in between. CDR3 amino acids: CASSQMTGVPYGYTF. CDR3 DNA sequence: TGTGCCAGCAGCCAAATGACGGGGGTCCCCTATGGCTACACCTTC. The full variable domain, rest sourced from reference TRBV14 and TRBJ1-2, is EAGVTQFPSHSVIEKGQTVTLRCDPISGHDNLYWYRRVMGKEIKFLLHFVKESKQDESGMPNNRFLAERTGGTYSTLKVQPAELEDSGVYFCASSQMTGVPYGYTFGSGTRLTVV.

The rearrangement joins TRBV29-1 to TRBJ2-2; a possible D gene is TRBD2 (5 bases). This CDR3 region has 13 residues. V dropped 4 bases and J dropped 5 bases, with 11 bases sitting between them. Per the germline V gene, CDR1 is SQVTM and CDR2 is ANQGSEA. In DNA, the CDR3 is TGCAGCGTTGGAGGGCCTAGGACCGGGGAGCTGTTTTTT. It encodes CSVGGPRTGELFF.

This clonotype was counted at least ten times. The gene calls are TRBV14 and TRBJ2-1; D ambiguous. The CDR3 runs to 17 residues. Trimming left V 0 bases short and J 5 bases short, with 17 bases between. Germline CDR1 reads SGHDN; CDR2 reads FVKESK. The CDR3 bases are TGTGCCAGCAGCCAAGAGGCCGGCCGAAAACCAGACAATGAGCAGTTCTTC. This gives the protein CASSQEAGRKPDNEQFF.

This clonotype appeared many times. The chain joins TRBV28 to TRBJ2-1; D unresolved. The V and J ends lost 6 bases and 5 bases respectively, with 5 bases between them. This CDR3 has 11 amino acids. Per germline, CDR1 MDHEN and CDR2 SYDVKM. The CDR3 protein is CASSKNNEQFF. The CDR3 DNA reads as TGTGCCAGCAGCAAAAACAATGAGCAGTTCTTC.

The chain combines TRBV20-1 with TRBJ2-3; D is perhaps TRBD1 (7 bases). V was trimmed by 5 bases and J by 4 bases, leaving 19 bases between them. CDR1 DFQATT and CDR2 SNEGSKA come from the germline V gene (reference sequence). There are 15 residues in the CDR3. CDR3 in amino acids: CSAPLTGRSADTQYF. The CDR3 DNA reads TGCAGTGCTCCTCTGACAGGGAGGTCGGCAGATACGCAGTATTTT.

CDR3 sequence: CASSFNRGVSTEAFF. DNA of the CDR3: TGTGCCAGTAGTTTCAACAGGGGGGTGAGCACTGAAGCTTTCTTT. The chain combines TRBV19 with TRBJ1-1; 8 bases match TRBD1. The germline gives CDR1 LNHDA, CDR2 SQIVND (reference sequence). Trimming at V came to 5 bases and at J to 4 bases, leaving 9 bases not matched to a gene. The CDR3 has 15 amino acids.

This clonotype came up many times. The chain is built from TRBV28 and TRBJ1-5; a possible D gene is TRBD1 (6 bases). This CDR3 is 13 amino acids long. V dropped 6 bases and J dropped 5 bases, with 11 bases sitting between them. Germline assignment: CDR1 MDHEN and CDR2 SYDVKM. CDR3 sequence reads: CASRQGLDQPQHF. DNA of the CDR3: TGTGCCAGCAGACAGGGTTTGGATCAGCCCCAGCATTTT.

The sample holds a few counts of this clonotype. The chain recombines TRBV7-9 with TRBJ2-3, with D possibly TRBD2 on 6 matching bases. V gave up 7 bases and J gave up 6 bases, with 20 bases separating them. The CDR3 consists of 15 residues. The germline V gene encodes CDR1 SEHNR and CDR2 FQNEAQ (reference sequence). The CDR3 nucleotides read TGTGCCAGCACCGCGGGCCCGGGGGTAGTCGATACGCAGTATTTT. It codes for CASTAGPGVVDTQYF.